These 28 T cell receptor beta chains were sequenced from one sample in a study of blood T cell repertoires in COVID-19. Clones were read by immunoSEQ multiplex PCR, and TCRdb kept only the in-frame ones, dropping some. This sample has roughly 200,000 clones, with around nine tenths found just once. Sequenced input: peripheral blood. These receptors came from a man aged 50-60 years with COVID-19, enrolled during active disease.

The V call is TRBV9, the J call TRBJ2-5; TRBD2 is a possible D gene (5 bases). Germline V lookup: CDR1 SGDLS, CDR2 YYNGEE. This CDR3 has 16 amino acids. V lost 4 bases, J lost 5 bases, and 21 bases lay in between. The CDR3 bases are TGTGCCAGCAGCCCCCGCCTCCGGGCCCCGGGGGAGACCCAGTACTTC. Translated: CASSPRLRAPGETQYF.

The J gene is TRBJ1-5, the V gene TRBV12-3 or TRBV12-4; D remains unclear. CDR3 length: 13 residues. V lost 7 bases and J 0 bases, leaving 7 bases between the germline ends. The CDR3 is CASTRGSNQPQHF. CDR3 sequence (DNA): TGTGCCAGCACCAGAGGTAGCAATCAGCCCCAGCATTTT.

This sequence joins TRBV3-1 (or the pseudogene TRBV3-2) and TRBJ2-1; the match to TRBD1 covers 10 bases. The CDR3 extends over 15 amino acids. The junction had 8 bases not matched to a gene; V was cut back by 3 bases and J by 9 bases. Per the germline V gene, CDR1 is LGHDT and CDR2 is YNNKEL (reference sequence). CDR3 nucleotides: TGTGCCAGCAGCCAGTCCGGGACAGGGGCCCCTGAGCAGTTCTTC. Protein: CASSQSGTGAPEQFF.

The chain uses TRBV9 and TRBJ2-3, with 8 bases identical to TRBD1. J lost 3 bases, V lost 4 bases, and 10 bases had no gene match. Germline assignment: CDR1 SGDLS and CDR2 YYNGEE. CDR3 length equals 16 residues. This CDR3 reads CASSLGQGALTDTQYF. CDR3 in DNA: TGTGCCAGCAGCCTAGGACAGGGCGCCTTAACAGATACGCAGTATTTT.

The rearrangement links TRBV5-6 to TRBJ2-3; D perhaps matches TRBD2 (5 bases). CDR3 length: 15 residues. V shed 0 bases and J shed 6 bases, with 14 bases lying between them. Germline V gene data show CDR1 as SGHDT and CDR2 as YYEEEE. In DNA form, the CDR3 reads TGTGCCAGCAGCTTGGTCCCTAGCCCCCAGGATACGCAGTATTTT. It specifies CASSLVPSPQDTQYF.

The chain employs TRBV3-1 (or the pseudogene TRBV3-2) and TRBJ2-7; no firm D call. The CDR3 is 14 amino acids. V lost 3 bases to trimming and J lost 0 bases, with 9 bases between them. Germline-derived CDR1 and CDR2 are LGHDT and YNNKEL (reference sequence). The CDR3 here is CASSHQALSYEQYF. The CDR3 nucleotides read TGTGCCAGCAGCCACCAGGCCCTCTCCTACGAGCAGTACTTC.

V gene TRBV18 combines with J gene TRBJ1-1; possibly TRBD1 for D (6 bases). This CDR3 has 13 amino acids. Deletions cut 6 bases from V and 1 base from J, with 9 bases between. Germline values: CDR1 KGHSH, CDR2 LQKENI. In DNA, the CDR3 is TGTGCCAGCTCTAGGACAGAGAACACTGAAGCTTTCTTT. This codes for CASSRTENTEAFF.

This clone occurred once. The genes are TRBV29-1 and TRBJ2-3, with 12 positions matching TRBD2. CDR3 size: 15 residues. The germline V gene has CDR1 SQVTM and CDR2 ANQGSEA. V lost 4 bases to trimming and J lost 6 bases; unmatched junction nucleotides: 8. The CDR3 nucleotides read TGCAGCGTTGGACTAGCGGGGGACATTTTGGATACGCAGTATTTT. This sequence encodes CSVGLAGDILDTQYF.

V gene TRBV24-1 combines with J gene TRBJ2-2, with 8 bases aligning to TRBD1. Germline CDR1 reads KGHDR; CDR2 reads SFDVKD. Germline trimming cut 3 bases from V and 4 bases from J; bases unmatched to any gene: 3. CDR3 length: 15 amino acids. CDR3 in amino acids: CATSDDRGVTGELFF. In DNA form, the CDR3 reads TGTGCCACCAGTGATGACAGGGGCGTCACCGGGGAGCTGTTTTTT.

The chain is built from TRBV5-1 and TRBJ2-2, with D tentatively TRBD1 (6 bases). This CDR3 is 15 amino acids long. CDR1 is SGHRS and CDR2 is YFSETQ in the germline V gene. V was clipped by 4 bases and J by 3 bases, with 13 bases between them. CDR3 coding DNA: TGCGCCAGCAGCCGAGAGGGGGACGACACCGGGGAGCTGTTTTTT. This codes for CASSREGDDTGELFF.

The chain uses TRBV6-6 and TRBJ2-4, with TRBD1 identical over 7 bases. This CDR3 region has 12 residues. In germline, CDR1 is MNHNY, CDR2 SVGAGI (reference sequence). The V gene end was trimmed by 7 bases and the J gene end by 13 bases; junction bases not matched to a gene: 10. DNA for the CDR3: TGTGCCAGCAAAAAATATGAGGGGGCCCAGTACTTC. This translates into CASKKYEGAQYF.

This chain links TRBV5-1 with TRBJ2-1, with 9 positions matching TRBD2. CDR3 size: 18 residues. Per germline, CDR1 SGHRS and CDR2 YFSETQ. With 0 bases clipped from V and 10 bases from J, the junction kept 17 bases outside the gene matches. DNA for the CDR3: TGCGCCAGCAGCTTGGTGTTGGTAGCGGGGGCCACCTACGGGGAGCAGTTCTTC. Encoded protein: CASSLVLVAGATYGEQFF.

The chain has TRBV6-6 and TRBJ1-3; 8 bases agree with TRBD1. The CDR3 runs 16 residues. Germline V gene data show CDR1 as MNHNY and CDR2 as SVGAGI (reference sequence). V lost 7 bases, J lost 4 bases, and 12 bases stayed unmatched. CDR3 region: CASTKTRGREGNTIYF. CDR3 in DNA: TGTGCCAGCACCAAAACCAGGGGGCGAGAGGGAAACACCATATATTTT.

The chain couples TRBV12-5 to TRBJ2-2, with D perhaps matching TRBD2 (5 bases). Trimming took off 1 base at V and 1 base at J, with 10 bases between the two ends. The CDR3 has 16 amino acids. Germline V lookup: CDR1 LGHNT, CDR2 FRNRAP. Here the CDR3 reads CASGLGPGLNTGELFF. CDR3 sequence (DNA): TGTGCTAGTGGTTTGGGACCGGGATTGAACACCGGGGAGCTGTTTTTT.

CDR3 protein: CASSQGAGGLNSPLHF. CDR3 nucleotides: TGCGCCAGCAGCCAAGGGGCAGGGGGTTTGAATTCACCCCTCCACTTT. V gene TRBV4-1 combines with J gene TRBJ1-6, with 7 bases matching TRBD1. The CDR3 has 16 amino acids. The junction had 7 bases not matched to a gene; V was cut back by 1 base and J by 7 bases. CDR1 and CDR2 (germline): MGHRA, YSYEKL.

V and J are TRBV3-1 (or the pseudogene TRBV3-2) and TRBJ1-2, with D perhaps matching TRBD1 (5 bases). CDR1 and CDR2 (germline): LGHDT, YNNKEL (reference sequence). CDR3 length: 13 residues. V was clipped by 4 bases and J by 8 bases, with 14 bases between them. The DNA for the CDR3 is TGTGCCAGCAGCCCCAGGGTATTCGGCGGCTACACCTTC. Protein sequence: CASSPRVFGGYTF.

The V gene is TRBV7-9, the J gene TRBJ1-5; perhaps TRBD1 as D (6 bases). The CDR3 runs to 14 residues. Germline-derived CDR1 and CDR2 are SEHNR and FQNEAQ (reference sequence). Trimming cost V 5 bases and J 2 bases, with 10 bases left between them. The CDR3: CASSQGSGNQPQHF. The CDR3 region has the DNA TGTGCCAGCAGCCAGGGGTCGGGCAATCAGCCCCAGCATTTT.

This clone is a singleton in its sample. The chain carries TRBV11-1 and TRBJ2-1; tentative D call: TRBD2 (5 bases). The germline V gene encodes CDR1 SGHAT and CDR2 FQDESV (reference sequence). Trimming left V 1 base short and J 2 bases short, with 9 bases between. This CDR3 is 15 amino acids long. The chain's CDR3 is CASSLGLATYNEQFF. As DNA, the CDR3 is TGTGCCAGCAGCTTAGGGCTAGCTACCTACAATGAGCAGTTCTTC.

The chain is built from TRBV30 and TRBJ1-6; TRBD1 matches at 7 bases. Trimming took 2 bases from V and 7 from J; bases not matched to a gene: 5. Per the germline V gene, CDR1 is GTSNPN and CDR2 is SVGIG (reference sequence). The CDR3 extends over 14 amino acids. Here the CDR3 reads CAWSLRTGNSPLHF. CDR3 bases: TGTGCCTGGAGTCTCCGGACAGGCAATTCACCCCTCCACTTT.

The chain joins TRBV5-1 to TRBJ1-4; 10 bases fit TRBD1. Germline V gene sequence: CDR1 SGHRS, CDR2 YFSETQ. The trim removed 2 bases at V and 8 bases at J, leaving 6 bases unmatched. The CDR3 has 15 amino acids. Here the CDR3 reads CASSLSDRGQEKLFF. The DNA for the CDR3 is TGCGCCAGCAGCTTAAGTGACAGGGGGCAAGAAAAACTGTTTTTT.

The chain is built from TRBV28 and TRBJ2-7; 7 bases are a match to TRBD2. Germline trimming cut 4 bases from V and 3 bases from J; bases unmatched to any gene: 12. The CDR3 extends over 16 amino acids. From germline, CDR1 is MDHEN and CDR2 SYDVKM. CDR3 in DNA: TGTGCCAGCAGTTCTGGGGGGGAGGGCAGACGCTACGAGCAGTACTTC. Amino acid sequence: CASSSGGEGRRYEQYF.

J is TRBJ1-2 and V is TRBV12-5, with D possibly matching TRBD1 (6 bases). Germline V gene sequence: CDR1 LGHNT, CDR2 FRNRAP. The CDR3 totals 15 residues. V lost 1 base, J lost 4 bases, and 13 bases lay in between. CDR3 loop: CASGLGRDNIYGYTF. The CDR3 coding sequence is TGTGCTAGTGGTTTGGGACGGGACAACATCTATGGCTACACCTTC.

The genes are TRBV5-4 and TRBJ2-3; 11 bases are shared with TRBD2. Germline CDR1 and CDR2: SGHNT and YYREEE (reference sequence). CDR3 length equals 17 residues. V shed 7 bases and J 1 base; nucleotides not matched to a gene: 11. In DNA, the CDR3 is TGTGCCAGCCAAAGACTAGCGGGGCCCCTGGGCACAGATACGCAGTATTTT. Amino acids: CASQRLAGPLGTDTQYF.

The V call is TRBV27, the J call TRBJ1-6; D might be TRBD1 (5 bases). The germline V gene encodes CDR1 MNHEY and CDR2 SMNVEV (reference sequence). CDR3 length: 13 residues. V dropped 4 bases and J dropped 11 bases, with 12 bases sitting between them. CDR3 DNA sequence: TGTGCCAGCAGTTACCAGGGAACACCACCCCTCCACTTT. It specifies CASSYQGTPPLHF.

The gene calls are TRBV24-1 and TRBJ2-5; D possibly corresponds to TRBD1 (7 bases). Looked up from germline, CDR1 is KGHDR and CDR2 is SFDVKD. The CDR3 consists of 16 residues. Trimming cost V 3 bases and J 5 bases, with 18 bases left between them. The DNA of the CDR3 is TGTGCCACCAGTGATGCCTCGGGGCAGGGGGGTGAGACCCAGTACTTC. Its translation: CATSDASGQGGETQYF.

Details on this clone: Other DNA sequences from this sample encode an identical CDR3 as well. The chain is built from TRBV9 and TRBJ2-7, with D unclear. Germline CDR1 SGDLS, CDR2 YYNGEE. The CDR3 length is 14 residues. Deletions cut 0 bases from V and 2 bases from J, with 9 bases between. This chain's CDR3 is CASSVGGGTYEQYF. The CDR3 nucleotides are TGTGCCAGCAGCGTAGGCGGCGGTACCTACGAGCAGTACTTC.

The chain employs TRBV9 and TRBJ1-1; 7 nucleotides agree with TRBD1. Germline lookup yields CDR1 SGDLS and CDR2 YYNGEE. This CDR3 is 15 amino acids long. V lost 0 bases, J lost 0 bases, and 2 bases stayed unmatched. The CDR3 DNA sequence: TGTGCCAGCAGCGTAGCGACAGGGCTGAACACTGAAGCTTTCTTT. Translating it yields CASSVATGLNTEAFF. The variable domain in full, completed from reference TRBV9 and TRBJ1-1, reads DSGVTQTPKHLITATGQRVTLRCSPRSGDLSVYWYQQSLDQGLQFLIQYYNGEERAKGNILERFSAQQFPDLHSELNLSSLELGDSALYFCASSVATGLNTEAFFGQGTRLTVV.

CDR3 in amino acids: CARSLVLWQGANEQFF. The CDR3 coding sequence is TGTGCCAGAAGCTTGGTTCTGTGGCAGGGGGCCAATGAGCAGTTCTTC. V is TRBV5-3 and J is TRBJ2-1; 8 nucleotides align to TRBD1. TRBV5-3 counts as an open reading frame of uncertain function. The CDR3 sequence is 16 residues long. With 0 bases clipped from V and 6 bases from J, the junction kept 8 bases outside the gene matches.